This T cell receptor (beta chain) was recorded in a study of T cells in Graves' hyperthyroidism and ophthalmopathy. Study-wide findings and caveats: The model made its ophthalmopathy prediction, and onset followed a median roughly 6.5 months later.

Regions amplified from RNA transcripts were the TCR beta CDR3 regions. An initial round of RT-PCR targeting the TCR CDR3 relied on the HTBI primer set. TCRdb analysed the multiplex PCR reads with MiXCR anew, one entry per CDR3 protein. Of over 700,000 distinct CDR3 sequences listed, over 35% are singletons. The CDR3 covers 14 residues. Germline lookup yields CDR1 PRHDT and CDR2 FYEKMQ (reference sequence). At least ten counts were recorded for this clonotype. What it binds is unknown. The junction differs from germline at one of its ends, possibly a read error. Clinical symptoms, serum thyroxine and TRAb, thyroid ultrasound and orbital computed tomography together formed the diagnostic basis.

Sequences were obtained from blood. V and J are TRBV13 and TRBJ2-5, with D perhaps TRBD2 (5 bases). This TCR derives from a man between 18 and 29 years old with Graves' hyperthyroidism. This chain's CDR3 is CASSLGRGKETQYF. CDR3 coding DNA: TGTGCCAGCAGCCTAGGCCGGGGAAAAGAGACCCAGTACTTC.